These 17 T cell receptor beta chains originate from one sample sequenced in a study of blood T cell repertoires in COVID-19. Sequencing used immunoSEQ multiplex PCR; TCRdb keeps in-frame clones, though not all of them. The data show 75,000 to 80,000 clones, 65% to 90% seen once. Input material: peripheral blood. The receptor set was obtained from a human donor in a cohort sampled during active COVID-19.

The CDR3 DNA reads as TGTGCCAGCAGCATACAGGGCACCTTCTCCTACGAGCAGTACTTC. Protein product: CASSIQGTFSYEQYF. This chain links TRBV5-6 with TRBJ2-7; tentatively, D is TRBD1 (6 bases). The germline CDR1 and CDR2 sequences are SGHDT and YYEEEE. This CDR3 spans 15 amino acids. V lost 4 bases and J 0 bases, leaving 14 bases between the germline ends. Complete variable domain (other parts from reference TRBV5-6 and TRBJ2-7): DAGVTQSPTHLIKTRGQQVTLRCSPKSGHDTVSWYQQALGQGPQFIFQYYEEEERQRGNFPDRFSGHQFPNYSSELNVNALLLGDSALYLCASSIQGTFSYEQYFGPGTRLTVT.

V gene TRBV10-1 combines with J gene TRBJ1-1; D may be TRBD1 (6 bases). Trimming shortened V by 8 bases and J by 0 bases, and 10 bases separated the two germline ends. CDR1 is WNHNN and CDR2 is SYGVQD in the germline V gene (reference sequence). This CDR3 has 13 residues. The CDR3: CASQQGLNTEAFF. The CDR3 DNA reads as TGCGCCAGCCAACAGGGACTGAACACTGAAGCTTTCTTT.

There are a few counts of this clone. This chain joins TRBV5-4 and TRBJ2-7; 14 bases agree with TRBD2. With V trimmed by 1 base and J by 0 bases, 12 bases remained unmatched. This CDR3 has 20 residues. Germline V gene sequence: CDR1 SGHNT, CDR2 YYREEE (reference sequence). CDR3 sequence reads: CASSLTLGLAGALFSYEQYF. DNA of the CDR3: TGTGCCAGCAGCTTGACTCTGGGACTAGCGGGAGCCCTTTTCTCCTACGAGCAGTACTTC.

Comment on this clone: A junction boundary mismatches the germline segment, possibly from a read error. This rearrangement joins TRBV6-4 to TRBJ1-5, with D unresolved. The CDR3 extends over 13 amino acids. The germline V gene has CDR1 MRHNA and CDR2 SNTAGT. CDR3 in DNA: TGTGCCAGCACTGACCGGGGCAATCAGCCCCAGCATTTT. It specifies CASTDRGNQPQHF.

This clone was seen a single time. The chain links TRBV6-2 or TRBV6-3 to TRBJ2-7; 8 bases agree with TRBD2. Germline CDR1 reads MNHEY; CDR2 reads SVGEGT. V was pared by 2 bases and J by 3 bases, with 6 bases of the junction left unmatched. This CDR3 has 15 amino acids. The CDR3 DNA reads TGTGCCAGCAGTTACACCGGGCGGGAGGACTACGAGCAGTACTTC. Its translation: CASSYTGREDYEQYF.

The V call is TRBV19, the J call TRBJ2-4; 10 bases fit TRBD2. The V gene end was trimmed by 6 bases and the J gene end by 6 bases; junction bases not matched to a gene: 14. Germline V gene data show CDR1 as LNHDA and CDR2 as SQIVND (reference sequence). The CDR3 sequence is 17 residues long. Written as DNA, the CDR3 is TGTGCCAGTAGGCTGGCCAGAGCGGGAGGGGAAGGAAACATTCAGTACTTC. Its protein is CASRLARAGGEGNIQYF. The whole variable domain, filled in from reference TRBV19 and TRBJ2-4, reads DGGITQSPKYLFRKEGQNVTLSCEQNLNHDAMYWYRQDPGQGLRLIYYSQIVNDFQKGDIAEGYSVSREKKESFPLTVTSAQKNPTAFYLCASRLARAGGEGNIQYFGAGTRLSVL.

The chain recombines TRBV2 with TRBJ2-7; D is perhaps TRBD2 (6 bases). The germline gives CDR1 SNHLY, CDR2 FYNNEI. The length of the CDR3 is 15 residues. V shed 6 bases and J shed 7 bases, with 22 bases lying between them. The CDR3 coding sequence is TGTGCCAGCAGGACCGGCTCGGAGGGAGGTCAAGAGCAGTACTTC. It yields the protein CASRTGSEGGQEQYF.

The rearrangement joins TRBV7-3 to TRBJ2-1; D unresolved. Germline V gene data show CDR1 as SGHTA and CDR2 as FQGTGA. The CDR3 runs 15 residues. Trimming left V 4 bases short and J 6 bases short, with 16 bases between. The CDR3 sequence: CASSSMGLVSNEQFF. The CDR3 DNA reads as TGTGCCAGCAGCTCGATGGGCCTCGTAAGCAATGAGCAGTTCTTC.

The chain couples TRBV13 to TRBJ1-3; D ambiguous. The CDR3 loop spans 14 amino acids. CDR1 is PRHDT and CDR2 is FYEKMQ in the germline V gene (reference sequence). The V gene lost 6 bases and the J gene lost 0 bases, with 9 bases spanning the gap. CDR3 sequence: CASRLIRSGNTIYF. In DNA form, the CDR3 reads TGTGCCAGCAGACTTATTCGCTCTGGAAACACCATATATTTT.

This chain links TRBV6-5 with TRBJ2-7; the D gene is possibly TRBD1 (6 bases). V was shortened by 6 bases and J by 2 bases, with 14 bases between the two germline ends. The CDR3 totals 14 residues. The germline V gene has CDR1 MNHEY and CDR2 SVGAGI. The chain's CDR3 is CASSADRTAYEQYF. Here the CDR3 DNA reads TGTGCCAGCAGCGCTGACAGGACGGCCTACGAGCAGTACTTC.

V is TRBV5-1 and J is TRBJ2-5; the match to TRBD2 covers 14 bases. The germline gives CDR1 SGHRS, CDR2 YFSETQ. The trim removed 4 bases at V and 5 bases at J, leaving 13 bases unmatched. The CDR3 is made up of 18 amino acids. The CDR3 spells CASSPGRGLAGVEETQYF. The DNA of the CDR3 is TGCGCCAGCAGCCCAGGGAGGGGACTAGCGGGAGTAGAGGAGACCCAGTACTTC.

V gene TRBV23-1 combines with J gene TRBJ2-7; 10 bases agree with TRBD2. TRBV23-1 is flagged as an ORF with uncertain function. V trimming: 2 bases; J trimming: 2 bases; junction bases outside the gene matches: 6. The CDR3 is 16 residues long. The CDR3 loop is CASSQRTSGATYEQYF. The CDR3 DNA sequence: TGCGCCAGCAGTCAACGTACTAGCGGGGCAACCTACGAGCAGTACTTC.

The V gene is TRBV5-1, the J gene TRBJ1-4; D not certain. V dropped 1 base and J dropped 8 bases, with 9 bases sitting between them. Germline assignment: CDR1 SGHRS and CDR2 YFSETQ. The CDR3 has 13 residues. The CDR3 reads CASSLRGGEKLFF. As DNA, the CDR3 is TGCGCCAGCAGCTTGAGAGGAGGGGAAAAACTGTTTTTT.

The DNA of the CDR3 is TGTGCCAGCAGTGTCCCCCCGGGTGGCTACACCTTC. It specifies CASSVPPGGYTF. The J gene is TRBJ1-2, the V gene TRBV28; D call uncertain. With 5 bases removed from V and 7 bases from J, the gap between germline ends came to 11 bases. CDR3 size: 12 residues. Germline V gene lookup returns CDR1 MDHEN and CDR2 SYDVKM.

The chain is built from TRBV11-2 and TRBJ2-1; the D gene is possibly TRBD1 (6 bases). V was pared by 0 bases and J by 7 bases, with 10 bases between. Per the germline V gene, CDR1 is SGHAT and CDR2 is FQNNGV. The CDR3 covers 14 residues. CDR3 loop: CASSLEVQGNEQFF. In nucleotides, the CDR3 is TGTGCCAGCAGCTTAGAGGTCCAGGGGAATGAGCAGTTCTTC.

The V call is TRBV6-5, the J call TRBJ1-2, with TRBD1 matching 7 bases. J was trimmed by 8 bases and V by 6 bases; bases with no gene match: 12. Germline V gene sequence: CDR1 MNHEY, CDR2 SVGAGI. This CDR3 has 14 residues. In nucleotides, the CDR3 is TGTGCCAGCAGGCAACATACAGGGGAAAGGGGCTACACCTTC. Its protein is CASRQHTGERGYTF.

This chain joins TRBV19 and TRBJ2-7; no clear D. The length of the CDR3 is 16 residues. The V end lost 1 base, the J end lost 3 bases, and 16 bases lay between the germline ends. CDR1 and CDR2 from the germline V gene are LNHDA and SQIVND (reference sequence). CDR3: CASSIGAAALGYEQYF. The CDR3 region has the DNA TGTGCCAGTAGTATAGGCGCGGCAGCCCTTGGCTACGAGCAGTACTTC.